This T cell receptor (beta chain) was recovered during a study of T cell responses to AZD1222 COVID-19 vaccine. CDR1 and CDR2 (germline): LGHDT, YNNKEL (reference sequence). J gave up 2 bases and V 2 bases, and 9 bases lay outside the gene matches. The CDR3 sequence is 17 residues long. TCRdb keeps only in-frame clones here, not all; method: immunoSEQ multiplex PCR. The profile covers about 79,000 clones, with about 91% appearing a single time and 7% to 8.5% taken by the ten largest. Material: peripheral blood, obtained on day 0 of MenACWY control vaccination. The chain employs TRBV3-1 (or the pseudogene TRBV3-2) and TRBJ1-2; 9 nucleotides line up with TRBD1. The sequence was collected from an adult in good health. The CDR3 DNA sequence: TGTGCCAGCAGCCAAACCGGGACAGGGATGCAGAACTATGGCTACACCTTC. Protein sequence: CASSQTGTGMQNYGYTF.